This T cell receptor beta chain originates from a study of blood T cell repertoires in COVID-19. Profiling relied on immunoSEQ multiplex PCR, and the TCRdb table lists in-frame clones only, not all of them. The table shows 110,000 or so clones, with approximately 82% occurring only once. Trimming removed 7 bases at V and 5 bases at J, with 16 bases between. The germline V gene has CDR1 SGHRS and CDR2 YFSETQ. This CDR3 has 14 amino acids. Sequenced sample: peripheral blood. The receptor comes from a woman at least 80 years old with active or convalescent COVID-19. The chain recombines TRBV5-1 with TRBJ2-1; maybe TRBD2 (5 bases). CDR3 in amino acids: CASGRAGVNNEQFF. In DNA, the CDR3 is TGCGCCAGCGGGCGGGCAGGAGTAAACAATGAGCAGTTCTTC.